Listed below are T cell receptor beta chains from one sample, sequenced in a study of Graves' ophthalmopathy and Graves' hyperthyroidism. TCRdb analysed the multiplex PCR reads with MiXCR anew, one entry per CDR3 protein. The repertoire holds hundreds of thousands of distinct CDR3 sequences, with 40% as singletons. Sequencing was performed on peripheral blood. These receptors were taken from an adult man with Graves' ophthalmopathy. Both conserved end residues are part of each CDR3. A D gene is named only where the DNA matches it firmly. Clone size is stated in some rows and not others, as once, few, many or a class when expanded.

V	size	D	J	CDR3	DNA
TRBV25-1	NA	NA	TRBJ2-2	CASSSLVRGANTGELFF	TGTGCCAGCAGTTCCCTGGTGCGGGGCGCGAACACCGGGGAGCTGTTTTTT
TRBV2	NA	TRBD1	TRBJ2-7	CASSPGTGKIYEQYF	TGTGCCAGCAGCCCCGGGACAGGGAAAATCTACGAGCAGTACTTC
TRBV11-2	once	NA	TRBJ1-5	CASSLEPSNQPQRF	TGTGCCAGCAGCTTAGAACCGAGCAATCAGCCCCAGCGTTTT
TRBV9	many	TRBD1	TRBJ1-1	CASSVTGVNTEAFF	TGTGCCAGCAGCGTAACAGGGGTGAACACTGAAGCTTTCTTT
TRBV7-9	NA	NA	TRBJ1-2	CASSVGAGDYGYTF	TGTGCCAGCAGCGTTGGGGCCGGGGACTATGGCTACACCTTC
TRBV24-1	many	TRBD1	TRBJ2-7	CATSETSRDRDEQYF	TGTGCCACCAGTGAGACGTCCCGGGACAGGGACGAGCAGTACTTC
TRBV6-1	many	NA	TRBJ1-1	CASSVPRLNTEAFF	TGTGCCAGCAGCGTACCCAGGCTGAACACTGAAGCTTTCTTT
TRBV12-3/TRBV12-4	many	NA	TRBJ2-7	CASEGPRSYEQYF	TGTGCCAGCGAGGGCCCTCGATCCTACGAGCAGTACTTC
TRBV16	few	NA	TRBJ1-1	CASSQVTGNTEAFF	TGTGCCAGCAGCCAAGTCACGGGGAACACTGAAGCTTTCTTT
TRBV6-1	many	NA	TRBJ1-1	CASSEPRTEAFF	TGTGCCAGCAGTGAGCCAAGGACCGAAGCTTTCTTT
TRBV28	NA	NA	TRBJ2-5	CASGGRAETQYF	TGTGCCTCCGGGGGGCGCGCGGAGACCCAGTACTTC
TRBV19	many	TRBD1	TRBJ2-7	CASSTGTGVYEQYF	TGTGCCAGTAGTACCGGGACAGGGGTCTACGAGCAGTACTTC
TRBV7-9	NA	NA	TRBJ1-2	CASSLGSQSGYTF	TGTGCCAGCAGCTTAGGTTCCCAGTCTGGCTACACCTTC
TRBV7-2	many	TRBD1	TRBJ1-2	CASAIGTGRGYTF	TGTGCCAGCGCTATCGGGACAGGAAGGGGCTACACCTTC
TRBV7-8	NA	NA	TRBJ1-3	CASSTGQPGNTIYF	TGTGCCAGCAGCACCGGACAGCCTGGAAACACCATATATTTT
TRBV7-9	few	NA	TRBJ1-6	CASSQDTGLSSPLHF	TGTGCCAGCAGCCAAGATACAGGTCTTAGTTCACCCCTCCACTTT
TRBV7-9	NA	TRBD1	TRBJ2-3	CASSPTGGTDTQYF	TGTGCCAGCAGCCCTACAGGGGGCACAGATACGCAGTATTTT
TRBV10-3	NA	TRBD1	TRBJ1-5	CAAVGTGGRQPQHF	TGTGCGGCCGTCGGAACAGGGGGCCGTCAGCCCCAGCATTTT
TRBV2	many	NA	TRBJ1-2	CASSETRGYGYTF	TGTGCCAGCAGTGAAACTAGGGGCTATGGCTACACCTTC
TRBV28	NA	NA	TRBJ1-5	CASLRGNQPQHF	TGTGCCAGCCTCAGGGGAAATCAGCCCCAGCATTTT
TRBV19	NA	TRBD1	TRBJ2-3	CASSTMTGRDTQYF	TGTGCCAGTAGTACAATGACAGGGCGAGATACGCAGTATTTT
TRBV5-6	NA	NA	TRBJ2-7	CASSPQTGPYEQHF	TGTGCCAGCAGCCCGCAGACGGGCCCCTACGAGCAGCACTTC
TRBV19	many	TRBD2	TRBJ2-7	CASSISSGSGHEQYF	TGTGCCAGTAGTATATCAAGCGGGAGTGGCCACGAGCAGTACTTC
TRBV10-3	many	NA	TRBJ1-6	CAISESREVAPLHF	TGTGCCATCAGTGAGTCTCGGGAGGTTGCACCCCTCCACTTT
TRBV12-3/TRBV12-4	NA	NA	TRBJ2-7	CASSPPRRSYEQYF	TGTGCCAGCAGTCCTCCACGAAGGAGTTACGAGCAGTACTTC
TRBV5-1	few	NA	TRBJ1-4	CASSSQGVELFF	TGCGCCAGCAGCTCACAAGGCGTGGAACTGTTTTTT
TRBV5-8	NA	NA	TRBJ2-5	CASSPEVQQETQYF	TGTGCCAGCAGCCCGGAGGTCCAGCAAGAGACCCAGTACTTC
TRBV20-1	many	TRBD1	TRBJ1-2	CSARDPATGRYGYTF	TGCAGTGCTAGAGATCCTGCGACAGGGCGCTATGGCTACACCTTC
TRBV7-9	NA	NA	TRBJ1-1	CASSSTGKYTEAFF	TGTGCCAGCAGCTCTACAGGGAAGTATACTGAAGCTTTCTTT
TRBV7-9	few	TRBD2	TRBJ2-5	CASSFLAGGLETQYF	TGTGCCAGCAGCTTTCTAGCGGGGGGGCTTGAGACCCAGTACTTC
TRBV12-3/TRBV12-4	NA	NA	TRBJ1-2	CASSFGGNGYTF	TGTGCCAGCAGTTTCGGGGGAAATGGCTACACCTTC
TRBV10-3	NA	TRBD1	TRBJ1-2	CASSYSLDRGQGYTF	TGTGCCAGCAGTTACTCGCTGGACAGGGGGCAAGGCTACACCTTC
TRBV10-3	few	NA	TRBJ1-4	CAISESRDGGNEKLFF	TGTGCCATCAGTGAGTCGAGGGATGGGGGTAATGAAAAACTGTTTTTT
TRBV25-1	NA	NA	TRBJ2-2	CASSQVGLGGELFF	TGTGCCAGCAGCCAAGTTGGGTTGGGCGGGGAGCTGTTTTTT
TRBV19	few	NA	TRBJ2-7	CASSITVATYEQYF	TGTGCCAGTAGTATAACAGTAGCGACCTACGAGCAGTACTTC
TRBV11-2	many	TRBD1	TRBJ1-2	CASSFEGASGYTF	TGTGCCAGCAGCTTCGAGGGGGCAAGTGGCTACACCTTC
TRBV24-1	NA	TRBD1	TRBJ1-5	CAWSVPGQGIQPQHF	TGTGCCTGGAGTGTGCCGGGACAGGGCATTCAGCCCCAGCATTTT
TRBV24-1	few	TRBD1	TRBJ1-5	CASSLGTGDDQPQHF	TGTGCCAGCAGTTTGGGGACAGGGGATGATCAGCCCCAGCATTTT
TRBV7-9	NA	NA	TRBJ1-3	CASSLDATHSGNTIYF	TGTGCCAGCAGCTTAGACGCCACTCACTCTGGAAACACCATATATTTT
TRBV19	few	TRBD2	TRBJ2-2	CASSGSGSTGELFF	TGTGCCAGTAGTGGAAGCGGGAGCACCGGGGAGCTGTTTTTT
TRBV15	many	NA	TRBJ1-5	CATSRDSRGNQPQHF	TGTGCCACCAGCAGAGATAGCAGGGGCAATCAGCCCCAGCATTTT
TRBV5-1	NA	TRBD2	TRBJ2-7	CASSPTLAGTPSGQYF	TGCGCCAGCAGCCCGACGCTAGCGGGGACCCCGTCGGGGCAGTACTTC
TRBV25-1	NA	NA	TRBJ2-2	CASSWTGELFF	TGTGCCAGCAGCTGGACCGGGGAGCTGTTTTTT
TRBV7-2	many	TRBD1	TRBJ1-2	CASSKQGTGYGYTF	TGTGCCAGCAGCAAGCAGGGGACAGGCTATGGCTACACCTTC
TRBV7-9	NA	TRBD1	TRBJ2-7	CASSLAGTGSSEQYF	TGTGCCAGCAGCTTAGCCGGGACAGGGTCCTCCGAGCAGTACTTC